Below are 8 T cell receptor beta chains sequenced from a single sample in a study of breast tumors, draining lymph nodes, adjacent tissues. Samples came from axillary lymph nodes draining the breast cancer. Via MiXCR, TCRdb re-called the multiplex PCR reads, giving one row per CDR3 protein. The sample records 150,000 to 200,000 distinct CDR3 sequences, 30% to 35% being singletons. The sequenced sample consisted of axillary lymph node tissue. These receptor sequences come from a female donor with breast cancer. Some clones in this sample may be carry-over from other donors' samples.

In its sample, this clonotype was seen a few times. The CDR3 is CASSTPCGLTYEQYF. CDR3 sequence (DNA): TGTGCCAGTAGTACCCCCTGCGGGCTGACCTACGAGCAGTACTTC. V usage is TRBV19 and J usage is TRBJ2-7, with D possibly matching TRBD2 (5 bases). Germline CDR1 LNHDA, CDR2 SQIVND (reference sequence). The CDR3 extends over 15 amino acids. The V and J ends lost 4 bases and 2 bases respectively, with 15 bases between them.

This clonotype has at least ten counts. The gene calls are TRBV20-1 and TRBJ1-2; D gene ambiguous. V was clipped by 0 bases and J by 0 bases, with 17 bases between them. The V gene's germline CDR1 is DFQATT and CDR2 SNEGSKA (reference sequence). The CDR3 loop spans 17 amino acids. CDR3 sequence: CSARDLGIIQANYGYTF. The CDR3, as DNA: TGCAGTGCTAGAGATCTGGGGATTATACAAGCTAACTATGGCTACACCTTC.

As for this clonotype: The limits of the CDR3 on the DNA are not certain, so only TCRdb's listed CDR3 is given. This sequence joins TRBV24-1 and TRBJ2-5. Germline V gives CDR1 KGHDR, CDR2 SFDVKD. A total of 18 residues make up the CDR3, ends included. The CDR3 is CATSLGYGYAFGSGTQYF.

The rearrangement joins TRBV5-6 to TRBJ2-7; 8 nucleotides agree with TRBD1. This CDR3 is 17 amino acids long. Trimming at V came to 6 bases and at J to 7 bases, leaving 21 bases not matched to a gene. CDR1 is SGHDT and CDR2 is YYEEEE in the germline V gene. CDR3 region: CASTKSAYWDRMREQYF. CDR3 bases: TGTGCCAGCACAAAATCGGCTTATTGGGACAGGATGAGGGAGCAGTACTTC.

This clonotype was detected a few times. V and J are TRBV28 and TRBJ1-4, with TRBD1 as a possible D gene (5 bases). The ends were cut back, 7 bases at V and 7 bases at J, with 19 bases in the middle. This CDR3 is built from 15 residues. Germline V gene sequence: CDR1 MDHEN, CDR2 SYDVKM. The CDR3 region has the DNA TGTGCCAGCAACCCTTTTCGACAGACTCGTGAAAAACTGTTTTTT. Its protein is CASNPFRQTREKLFF.

The chain couples TRBV29-1 to TRBJ2-7, with TRBD2 matching 9 bases. The length of the CDR3 is 12 residues. Germline assignment: CDR1 SQVTM and CDR2 ANQGSEA. J lost 3 bases, V lost 6 bases, and 3 bases had no gene match. The CDR3 reads CSVVSGSYEQYF. The CDR3 nucleotides read TGCAGCGTGGTTAGCGGGAGCTACGAGCAGTACTTC.

The chain links TRBV5-8 to TRBJ1-6, with D perhaps TRBD1 (5 bases). Looked up from germline, CDR1 is SGHTS and CDR2 is YDEGEE. The CDR3 extends over 13 amino acids. V lost 4 bases, J lost 7 bases, and 9 bases lay in between. Here the CDR3 DNA reads TGTGCCAGCAGCCGGGACTTGAATTCACCCCTCCACTTT. Translating gives CASSRDLNSPLHF.

The rearrangement links TRBV7-9 to TRBJ2-2, with 11 positions matching TRBD1. The germline CDR1 and CDR2 sequences are SEHNR and FQNEAQ (reference sequence). Unmatched junction bases numbered 7, after V lost 5 bases and J lost 5 bases. This CDR3 is 16 amino acids long. CDR3 coding DNA: TGTGCCAGCAGCACGGACAGGGGGCGCATGACCGGGGAGCTGTTTTTT. This sequence encodes CASSTDRGRMTGELFF.